The 15 T cell receptor beta chains below all came from one sample that was sequenced in a study of monozygotic twins with inflammatory bowel disease. TCRdb reprocessed the 5' RACE reads and reports one entry per CDR3 protein, with no DNA. This table holds fewer than 450,000 distinct CDR3 sequences. The sequencing sample was made of blood. These receptors were obtained from a human donor with ulcerative colitis or Crohn's disease, or a healthy co-twin of an affected twin (not recorded which).

The chain employs TRBV20-1 and TRBJ2-7. The CDR3 is 13 amino acids. CDR1 and CDR2 (germline): DFQATT, SNEGSKA (reference sequence). The CDR3 sequence is CSARDRSTYEQYF.

J is TRBJ2-7 and V is TRBV5-1; TCRdb proposes TRBD1, but this gene call is untestable without DNA. The CDR3 loop spans 15 amino acids. Germline-derived CDR1 and CDR2 are SGHRS and YFSETQ. The CDR3 spells CASSFGQVSSYEQYF.

The chain employs TRBV29-1 and TRBJ1-4. This CDR3 is 15 amino acids long. Germline loops: CDR1 SQVTM, CDR2 ANQGSEA. CDR3 residues: CSVLRSTSTNEKLFF.

V usage is TRBV5-4 and J usage is TRBJ2-7. This CDR3 comprises 14 residues. Germline V lookup: CDR1 SGHNT, CDR2 YYREEE (reference sequence). The CDR3: CASSWGSSSYEQYF.

This chain connects TRBV19 to TRBJ2-7. CDR1 is LNHDA and CDR2 is SQIVND in the germline V gene (reference sequence). The CDR3 has 13 residues. CDR3 residues: CASRASSSYEQYF.

The gene calls are TRBV6-1 and TRBJ1-4. The length of the CDR3 is 15 residues. Per germline, CDR1 MNHNS and CDR2 SASEGT. This chain's CDR3 is CASRSTAATNEKLFF.

The chain employs TRBV12-3 or TRBV12-4 and TRBJ1-6. The CDR3 is 15 residues long. The CDR3 sequence: CASSFLSGGGSPLHF.

This rearrangement joins TRBV18 to TRBJ1-1; TCRdb's D call, TRBD1, is unchecked because there is no DNA. CDR1 KGHSH and CDR2 LQKENI come from the germline V gene. This CDR3 is built from 15 residues. The CDR3 is CASSPQQGMNTEAFF.

V is TRBV18 and J is TRBJ1-1. In germline, CDR1 is KGHSH, CDR2 LQKENI. The CDR3 sequence is 14 residues long. The CDR3 is CASSLAAGNTEAFF. Supplemented by reference TRBV18 and TRBJ1-1, the full variable domain reads NAGVMQNPRHLVRRRGQEARLRCSPMKGHSHVYWYRQLPEEGLKFMVYLQKENIIDESGMPKERFSAEFPKEGPSILRIQQVVRGDSAAYFCASSLAAGNTEAFFGQGTRLTVV.

V gene TRBV5-1 combines with J gene TRBJ1-1. The V gene's germline CDR1 is SGHRS and CDR2 YFSETQ. The CDR3 sequence is 14 residues long. The CDR3 spells CASSLAGQNTEAFF.

The V gene is TRBV12-3 or TRBV12-4, the J gene TRBJ2-7; without DNA, the TCRdb call of TRBD1 cannot be checked. This CDR3 contains 14 residues. The CDR3: CASSFQGAHNEQYF.

The chain combines TRBV7-9 with TRBJ2-3; TCRdb designates TRBD2, a call that cannot be tested without DNA. Germline loops: CDR1 SEHNR, CDR2 FQNEAQ (reference sequence). The length of the CDR3 is 14 residues. CDR3 amino acids: CASSPAGGEDTQYF.

The CDR3 loop is CASSWGVGIDEQYF. This rearrangement joins TRBV5-8 to TRBJ2-7. CDR1 is SGHTS, CDR2 YDEGEE, per germline. This CDR3 region has 14 residues.

The chain employs TRBV2 and TRBJ2-5. CDR3 length equals 14 residues. From germline, CDR1 is SNHLY and CDR2 FYNNEI. Here the CDR3 reads CASSENSDQETQYF. Complete variable domain (other parts from reference TRBV2 and TRBJ2-5): EPEVTQTPSHQVTQMGQEVILRCVPISNHLYFYWYRQILGQKVEFLVSFYNNEISEKSEIFDDQFSVERPDGSNFTLKIRSTKLEDSAMYFCASSENSDQETQYFGPGTRLLVL.

The chain uses TRBV20-1 and TRBJ2-3; TCRdb's D gene call, TRBD1, goes unchecked for lack of DNA. The CDR3 covers 13 residues. Germline CDR1 reads DFQATT; CDR2 reads SNEGSKA (reference sequence). The chain's CDR3 is CSVRQGAGDTQYF.